Listed here are 30 T cell receptor beta chains from one sample, sequenced in a study of Ad26.COV2.S vaccination and SARS-CoV-2 variants (dated by TCRdb to about 2021). Library preparation employed the immunoSEQ multiplex PCR assay. TCRdb mirrors the immuneACCESS table, restricted to in-frame sequences. Some clones are absent from its copies; in checked studies, under half trace to an unresolved V gene, and the reason for the others is unknown. The sample data list about 320,000 clones, and roughly 80% of these were observed just once. Of the sample, roughly 2% is held by the ten largest clones. The sample's treatment or condition, from its label and the paper: roughly 19 received Ad26.COV2.S at low or high dose, single or two shots; about 5 received placebo; per-sample allocation not given. For vaccine and placebo recipients, repertoires were sequenced using samples collected on day 63 after the first injection.

Specimen: peripheral blood, collected in a trial of Ad26.COV2.S vaccine versus placebo. The receptors were gathered from a person between 18 and 60 years old who received the Ad26.COV2.S COVID-19 vaccine or a placebo.

This chain joins TRBV6-6 and TRBJ1-4, with D unresolved. The CDR3 length is 14 residues. CDR1 is MNHNY, CDR2 SVGAGI, per germline (reference sequence). V lost 2 bases and J lost 4, with 8 bases in between. As DNA, the CDR3 is TGTGCCAGCAGTTACGAGGACCTTAATGAAAAACTGTTTTTT. This encodes CASSYEDLNEKLFF.

The CDR3 region is CASSWSRTFNYGYTF. CDR3 in DNA: TGTGCCAGCAGTTGGTCCCGGACCTTTAACTATGGCTACACCTTC. V and J are TRBV6-5 and TRBJ1-2, with unresolved D. CDR1 is MNHEY, CDR2 SVGAGI, per germline. V shed 4 bases and J shed 1 base, with 13 bases lying between them. The CDR3 is made up of 15 amino acids.

The chain recombines TRBV27 with TRBJ1-2; no clear D gene. The germline gives CDR1 MNHEY, CDR2 SMNVEV (reference sequence). Between the trimmed V and J ends, which lost 0 bases and 8 bases, there was a span of 19 bases. CDR3 length: 16 residues. This CDR3 is CASSLSGSKGPAGYTF. DNA of the CDR3: TGTGCCAGCAGTTTATCAGGGTCGAAAGGACCGGCGGGCTACACCTTC.

This chain connects TRBV6-4 to TRBJ2-6; TRBD1 matches 10 bases. Per the germline V gene, CDR1 is MRHNA and CDR2 is SNTAGT. The CDR3 runs to 16 residues. V trimming: 2 bases; J trimming: 4 bases; junction bases outside the gene matches: 2. The CDR3 DNA reads as TGTGCCAGCAGTGACGGGACAGGGGTCGGGGCCAACGTCCTGACTTTC. Encoded protein: CASSDGTGVGANVLTF.

This rearrangement joins TRBV7-3 to TRBJ1-1; tentatively, D is TRBD1 (6 bases). V lost 1 base, J lost 0 bases, and 12 bases lay in between. The CDR3 runs to 16 residues. The germline gives CDR1 SGHTA, CDR2 FQGTGA. CDR3 region: CASSLIPGVVNTEAFF. The DNA of the CDR3 is TGTGCCAGCAGCTTAATACCAGGGGTAGTGAACACTGAAGCTTTCTTT.

V is TRBV7-3 and J is TRBJ2-1; tentatively, D is TRBD2 (6 bases). The CDR3 is made up of 17 amino acids. CDR1 and CDR2 from the germline V gene are SGHTA and FQGTGA. The germline V and J ends were trimmed by 0 bases and 0 bases, with 12 bases remaining between them. The CDR3 region is CASSLTRTIGSYNEQFF. In DNA, the CDR3 is TGTGCCAGCAGCTTAACTCGGACTATCGGCTCCTACAATGAGCAGTTCTTC.

This clone is a singleton in its sample. V gene TRBV7-9 combines with J gene TRBJ1-1; D is ambiguous. This CDR3 spans 13 amino acids. Germline V lookup: CDR1 SEHNR, CDR2 FQNEAQ (reference sequence). Trimming removed 5 bases from V and 6 bases from J, with 13 bases in between. The DNA of the CDR3 is TGTGCCAGCAGCATATCTAGATTCGCTGAAGCTTTCTTT. Amino acids: CASSISRFAEAFF.

The CDR3 loop reads CSVVGPDLHTDTQYF. The CDR3, as DNA: TGCAGCGTCGTGGGACCAGACCTTCACACAGATACGCAGTATTTT. V and J are TRBV29-1 and TRBJ2-3; D tentatively fits TRBD1 or TRBD2 (5 bases each). CDR1 and CDR2 from the germline V gene are SQVTM and ANQGSEA. The germline V and J ends were trimmed by 6 bases and 2 bases, with 18 bases remaining between them. This CDR3 region has 15 residues.

The rearrangement joins TRBV19 to TRBJ1-1; 7 bases agree with TRBD1. This CDR3 is built from 15 residues. Looked up from germline, CDR1 is LNHDA and CDR2 is SQIVND (reference sequence). J gave up 0 bases and V 4 bases, and 5 bases lay outside the gene matches. This CDR3 reads CASSKNRGMNTEAFF. In DNA form, the CDR3 reads TGTGCCAGTAGTAAGAACAGGGGAATGAACACTGAAGCTTTCTTT.

V and J are TRBV11-3 and TRBJ2-4, with D tentatively TRBD1 (6 bases). Germline CDR1 reads SGHNT; CDR2 reads YENEEA. V was trimmed by 1 base and J by 0 bases, leaving 13 bases between them. The CDR3 spans 17 residues. DNA for the CDR3: TGTGCCAGCAGCTTAGTTACGACAGGAGTAGCCAAAAACATTCAGTACTTC. This codes for CASSLVTTGVAKNIQYF.

The chain has TRBV6-5 and TRBJ2-5; D gene unclear. From germline, CDR1 is MNHEY and CDR2 SVGAGI. The CDR3 runs 14 residues. Trimming took off 7 bases at V and 2 bases at J, with 14 bases between the two ends. The CDR3 DNA is TGTGCCAGCACCAACGGACGCCTACAAGAGACCCAGTACTTC. It specifies CASTNGRLQETQYF.

The CDR3 nucleotides read TGTGCCACCAGTGAGTCCGGGACAGGGGCCTACGAGCAGTACTTC. Residues: CATSESGTGAYEQYF. This chain uses TRBV24-1 with TRBJ2-7, with TRBD1 matching over 10 bases. From germline, CDR1 is KGHDR and CDR2 SFDVKD. Losses at the gene ends were 4 bases for V and 2 bases for J; bases not matched to a gene: 4. The CDR3 extends over 15 amino acids.

The chain joins TRBV29-1 to TRBJ2-1; D gene unclear. CDR3 length equals 14 residues. Per the germline V gene, CDR1 is SQVTM and CDR2 is ANQGSEA. Trimming cost V 5 bases and J 0 bases, with 11 bases left between them. CDR3 sequence: CSVRTDVSYNEQFF. As DNA, the CDR3 is TGCAGCGTTAGGACGGACGTCTCCTACAATGAGCAGTTCTTC.

V is TRBV27 and J is TRBJ2-3; D not certain. Trimming stripped 4 bases from V and 7 bases from J, with 6 bases between. This CDR3 is 11 amino acids long. CDR1 and CDR2 from the germline V gene are MNHEY and SMNVEV (reference sequence). The CDR3 DNA sequence: TGTGCCAGCAGTTCGAGTTATACGCAGTATTTT. Protein sequence: CASSSSYTQYF.

This clone has only a few counts. V is TRBV5-1 and J is TRBJ1-5; the match to TRBD1 covers 9 bases. Per germline, CDR1 SGHRS and CDR2 YFSETQ. Trimming removed 4 bases from V and 4 bases from J; junction bases left unmatched: 3. The CDR3 contains 14 residues. In DNA, the CDR3 is TGCGCCAGCAGCCGGGGACAGGGTAATCAGCCCCAGCATTTT. This sequence encodes CASSRGQGNQPQHF.

Only one count was recorded for this clone. This rearrangement joins TRBV2 to TRBJ2-1; D uncertain. CDR1 and CDR2 (germline): SNHLY, FYNNEI. This CDR3 has 15 residues. V dropped 4 bases and J dropped 0 bases, with 10 bases sitting between them. CDR3 in amino acids: CASSGSTLSYNEQFF. The CDR3, as DNA: TGTGCCAGCAGTGGAAGCACTCTCTCCTACAATGAGCAGTTCTTC. The full variable domain, with the rest looked up from reference TRBV2 and TRBJ2-1, is EPEVTQTPSHQVTQMGQEVILRCVPISNHLYFYWYRQILGQKVEFLVSFYNNEISEKSEIFDDQFSVERPDGSNFTLKIRSTKLEDSAMYFCASSGSTLSYNEQFFGPGTRLTVL.

The rearrangement uses TRBV6-5 and TRBJ1-5, with D perhaps TRBD1 (6 bases). Trimming removed 4 bases from V and 2 bases from J, with 15 bases in between. Germline V gene data show CDR1 as MNHEY and CDR2 as SVGAGI. The CDR3 runs 16 residues. CDR3 sequence (DNA): TGTGCCAGCAGTTCCGAACAGGGTTTGGGCAATCAGCCCCAGCATTTT. Translation: CASSSEQGLGNQPQHF.

The CDR3 DNA is TGTGCCAGTTTAACTAGCGGGGGGACGAACACCGGGGAGCTGTTTTTT. It translates to CASLTSGGTNTGELFF. This chain connects TRBV28 to TRBJ2-2, with 12 bases fitting TRBD2. In germline, CDR1 is MDHEN, CDR2 SYDVKM. The CDR3 has 16 amino acids. Trimming removed 9 bases from V and 0 bases from J; junction bases left unmatched: 5.

This clone was recorded a few times. The V gene is TRBV5-4, the J gene TRBJ2-1; D not certain. The CDR3 sequence is 13 residues long. CDR1 SGHNT and CDR2 YYREEE come from the germline V gene (reference sequence). V was pared by 0 bases and J by 4 bases, with 5 bases between. CDR3 bases: TGTGCCAGCAGCTTGGTTCAATACAATGAGCAGTTCTTC. Translated: CASSLVQYNEQFF.

This clone was counted a single time. The chain couples TRBV11-3 to TRBJ2-2; TRBD1 aligns across 7 bases. Germline-derived CDR1 and CDR2 are SGHNT and YENEEA. The V gene end was trimmed by 4 bases and the J gene end by 6 bases; junction bases not matched to a gene: 14. The CDR3 totals 17 residues. The CDR3 nucleotides read TGTGCCAGCAGCTCAGCCGACAGGGCCATAGGTTCCGGGGAGCTGTTTTTT. Its translation is CASSSADRAIGSGELFF. Complete variable domain (other parts from reference TRBV11-3 and TRBJ2-2): EAGVVQSPRYKIIEKKQPVAFWCNPISGHNTLYWYLQNLGQGPELLIRYENEEAVDDSQLPKDRFSAERLKGVDSTLKIQPAELGDSAVYLCASSSADRAIGSGELFFGEGSRLTVL.

The rearrangement joins TRBV28 to TRBJ2-1; unclear D gene. The CDR3 is made up of 15 amino acids. V dropped 2 bases and J dropped 4 bases, with 12 bases sitting between them. In germline, CDR1 is MDHEN, CDR2 SYDVKM. The CDR3 here is CASSLRALTYNEQFF. As DNA, the CDR3 is TGTGCCAGCAGTTTAAGGGCATTGACATACAATGAGCAGTTCTTC.

The chain combines TRBV19 with TRBJ1-3, with 10 bases aligning to TRBD1. The CDR3 runs to 16 residues. In germline, CDR1 is LNHDA, CDR2 SQIVND (reference sequence). Trimming took 4 bases from V and 3 from J; bases not matched to a gene: 6. The CDR3 region is CASSTRQGAGGNTIYF. For the CDR3, the DNA is TGTGCCAGTAGTACCAGACAGGGGGCGGGTGGAAACACCATATATTTT. Drawing the rest from reference TRBV19 and TRBJ1-3, the complete variable domain is DGGITQSPKYLFRKEGQNVTLSCEQNLNHDAMYWYRQDPGQGLRLIYYSQIVNDFQKGDIAEGYSVSREKKESFPLTVTSAQKNPTAFYLCASSTRQGAGGNTIYFGEGSWLTVV.

This chain connects TRBV3-1 (or the pseudogene TRBV3-2) to TRBJ1-5, with 9 bases fitting TRBD1. With V trimmed by 3 bases and J by 5 bases, 5 bases remained unmatched. CDR1 is LGHDT and CDR2 is YNNKEL in the germline V gene (reference sequence). There are 15 residues in the CDR3. CDR3 DNA: TGTGCCAGCAGCCATTCGGACAGGGGTTATCAGCCCCAGCATTTT. It codes for CASSHSDRGYQPQHF.

The chain joins TRBV10-2 to TRBJ2-7; the D gene is possibly TRBD2 (5 bases). There are 13 residues in the CDR3. Germline loops: CDR1 WSHSY, CDR2 SAAADI. Trimming pared 6 bases from V and 4 bases from J, leaving 13 bases between. In DNA form, the CDR3 reads TGCGCCAGCAGCTGGGGAGAGGGTTACGAGCAGTACTTC. It specifies CASSWGEGYEQYF.

The chain is built from TRBV10-2 and TRBJ1-1; the D is unclear. The CDR3 consists of 14 residues. Germline V CDR1 and CDR2: WSHSY, SAAADI. Trimming removed 3 bases from V and 4 bases from J, with 12 bases in between. Written as DNA, the CDR3 is TGCGCCAGCAGTGATTGGAGCGTAGGCACTGAAGCTTTCTTT. This encodes CASSDWSVGTEAFF.

The chain couples TRBV2 to TRBJ1-4, with D tentatively TRBD1 (5 bases). Trimming took off 2 bases at V and 5 bases at J, with 9 bases between the two ends. The length of the CDR3 is 14 residues. The germline V gene has CDR1 SNHLY and CDR2 FYNNEI. Here the CDR3 reads CASSEKWGNEKLFF. CDR3 DNA: TGTGCCAGCAGTGAAAAGTGGGGGAATGAAAAACTGTTTTTT.

The CDR3 DNA reads as TGTGCCAGCAGCGTAGGCAGGGGACAGCCCCAGCATTTT. It codes for CASSVGRGQPQHF. The V call is TRBV9, the J call TRBJ1-5, with D perhaps matching TRBD1 (6 bases). CDR1 and CDR2 from the germline V gene are SGDLS and YYNGEE. This CDR3 is built from 13 residues. V was clipped by 0 bases and J by 7 bases, with 8 bases between them.

V usage is TRBV12-3 or TRBV12-4 and J usage is TRBJ2-5; D unclear. This CDR3 has 13 residues. The V and J ends lost 3 bases and 5 bases respectively, with 10 bases between them. This CDR3 reads CASSFKGWETQYF. CDR3 bases: TGTGCCAGCAGTTTTAAGGGATGGGAGACCCAGTACTTC.

The CDR3 nucleotides are TGTGCCAGCAGGCTATCTCCACCTACCTACGAGCAGTACTTC. As protein: CASRLSPPTYEQYF. The chain couples TRBV6-5 to TRBJ2-7, with D hard to call. The germline V gene encodes CDR1 MNHEY and CDR2 SVGAGI. The V and J ends lost 6 bases and 2 bases respectively, with 14 bases between them. The CDR3 runs 14 residues.

The chain combines TRBV27 with TRBJ2-5, with 9 positions matching TRBD2. The CDR3 is 16 residues long. The germline gives CDR1 MNHEY, CDR2 SMNVEV (reference sequence). Trimming took 1 base from V and 2 from J; bases not matched to a gene: 5. The CDR3 spells CASSLYGGGAQETQYF. CDR3 nucleotides: TGTGCCAGCAGTTTATACGGCGGGGGGGCACAAGAGACCCAGTACTTC.